Reported below is one TCR beta chain. Its specificity is unknown. Multiplex touch-down PCR with TRB-A/B primers amplified rearranged V-D-J TRB sequences. TCRdb recomputed calls from the multiplex PCR reads with MiXCR, one row per CDR3 protein. The sample has over a thousand distinct CDR3 sequences; less than 35% are singletons. Deletions cut 2 bases from V and 4 bases from J, with 13 bases between. From germline, CDR1 is SGHAT and CDR2 FQNNGV. The CDR3 is 15 amino acids. This entry is derived from a study of T cell repertoires in aging, cancer and after chemotherapy. TCR beta rearrangements were amplified from peripheral blood genomic DNA. Study results and limitations: Age-matched healthy donors had significantly more diverse, less clonal blood TCR repertoires than untreated cancer patients. In healthy donors, age-related TCR diversity loss mainly reflected lost richness.

The V and J genes are TRBV11-2 and TRBJ2-3; D unclear. The clonotype comes from a human donor with a solid tumor. Material for sequencing was blood. For the CDR3, the DNA is TGTGCCAGCAGCTTATATGTTGGGTTGGCAGATACGCAGTATTTT. It yields the protein CASSLYVGLADTQYF.